One and the same sample provided the 12 T cell receptor beta chains below, sequenced in a study of multiple sclerosis patients with progressive multifocal leukoencephalopathy. Time point meaning: time of PML onset. Profiled with immunoSEQ multiplex PCR; TCRdb holds only in-frame clones, not every one. The sample has 30,000 or so clones, roughly nine tenths seen once. Sample: PBMCs, taken from a patient treated with natalizumab. These TCRs come from a human donor with progressive multifocal leukoencephalopathy.

This clone was seen a few times. Here the CDR3 reads CAISGGQGLKETQYF. For the CDR3, the DNA is TGTGCCATCAGTGGGGGACAAGGTCTAAAGGAGACCCAGTACTTC. The chain has TRBV10-3 and TRBJ2-5; TRBD1 is a possible D gene (6 bases). With 4 bases removed from V and 5 bases from J, the gap between germline ends came to 17 bases. Germline CDR1 reads ENHRY; CDR2 reads SYGVKD. CDR3 length equals 15 residues.

This clone has more than one count but fewer than ten. V usage is TRBV19 and J usage is TRBJ2-2, with TRBD1 identical over 8 bases. This CDR3 is built from 14 residues. From germline, CDR1 is LNHDA and CDR2 SQIVND (reference sequence). V gave up 6 bases and J gave up 5 bases; unmatched junction bases: 5. The CDR3 bases are TGTGCCAGTAGCGGACAGGGTAGGACCGGGGAGCTGTTTTTT. This codes for CASSGQGRTGELFF.

The V and J genes are TRBV12-5 and TRBJ1-1; a weak D match, TRBD1 (6 bases). This CDR3 contains 18 residues. Looked up from germline, CDR1 is LGHNT and CDR2 is FRNRAP. With 4 bases removed from V and 8 bases from J, the gap between germline ends came to 29 bases. The CDR3 region is CASGYSVRSGVGAREAFF. The CDR3 nucleotides are TGTGCTAGTGGTTATTCGGTTCGGTCGGGCGTGGGGGCGAGGGAAGCTTTCTTT.

The gene calls are TRBV4-3 and TRBJ1-3, with 7 bases matching TRBD1. J lost 1 base, V lost 4 bases, and 10 bases had no gene match. The CDR3 loop spans 17 amino acids. From germline, CDR1 is LGHNA and CDR2 YSLEER. The CDR3 spells CASSRGQGVGSGNTIYF. CDR3 nucleotide sequence: TGCGCCAGCAGCCGAGGTCAGGGGGTTGGTTCTGGAAACACCATATATTTT.

The rearrangement links TRBV23-1 to TRBJ2-1; 9 positions match TRBD2. TRBV23-1 belongs to the ORF category, with a function that is uncertain. After removal of 0 bases from V and 9 bases from J, the junction contained 12 bases not matched to a gene. The CDR3 totals 17 residues. The CDR3: CASSQSRLAAYRGEQFF. DNA of the CDR3: TGCGCCAGCAGTCAATCGCGACTAGCGGCATACCGCGGTGAGCAGTTCTTC.

The chain links TRBV29-1 to TRBJ1-4; no clear D gene. Germline V lookup: CDR1 SQVTM, CDR2 ANQGSEA. The CDR3 is 16 residues long. The ends were cut back, 5 bases at V and 0 bases at J, with 16 bases in the middle. The DNA of the CDR3 is TGCAGCGTTTCTATTCCCCAAGCTGCAACTAATGAAAAACTGTTTTTT. Protein: CSVSIPQAATNEKLFF.

The rearrangement joins TRBV5-4 to TRBJ1-1; 7 bases agree with TRBD1. The junction had 0 bases not matched to a gene; V was cut back by 3 bases and J by 4 bases. The CDR3 spans 12 residues. The germline CDR1 and CDR2 sequences are SGHNT and YYREEE (reference sequence). The CDR3 DNA follows: TGTGCCAGCAGCTCAGGGGGCACTGAAGCTTTCTTT. Its protein is CASSSGGTEAFF.

V is TRBV4-3 and J is TRBJ1-2; weak D call: TRBD1 (5 bases). The V gene's germline CDR1 is LGHNA and CDR2 YSLEER. Trimming shortened V by 4 bases and J by 4 bases, and 16 bases separated the two germline ends. CDR3 size: 15 residues. CDR3 nucleotide sequence: TGCGCCAGCAGCCCCGCCGCAGGGTCAGGCTATGGCTACACCTTC. This encodes CASSPAAGSGYGYTF.

CDR3 DNA sequence: TGTGCCAGCAGCTTAGCGTCCGGGACTAGTAGGGGGTTAAGGTACGAGCAGTACTTC. It is translated as CASSLASGTSRGLRYEQYF. The J gene is TRBJ2-7, the V gene TRBV7-2; 8 bases are shared with TRBD2. The CDR3 spans 19 residues. Trimming cost V 0 bases and J 4 bases; bases outside gene matches: 17. Per the germline V gene, CDR1 is SGHTA and CDR2 is FQGNSA.

The count of this clone is one. One junction end does not reproduce the germline sequence, and a read error may be involved. Other DNA sequences of this sample code for an identical CDR3. V is TRBV9 and J is TRBJ1-1; no clear D gene. From germline, CDR1 is SGDLS and CDR2 YYNGEE. This CDR3 has 13 amino acids. The CDR3 coding sequence is TGTGCTAGCAAGGCAGGCTTGAACACTGAAGCTTTCTTT. Translating gives CASKAGLNTEAFF.

The V call is TRBV5-1, the J call TRBJ2-3, with 10 bases that match TRBD2. This CDR3 is 15 amino acids long. Germline CDR1 and CDR2: SGHRS and YFSETQ. The V gene end was trimmed by 7 bases and the J gene end by 6 bases; junction bases not matched to a gene: 11. CDR3 residues: CASRPSSGRMDTQYF. In DNA form, the CDR3 reads TGCGCCAGCCGCCCCTCTAGCGGGAGAATGGATACGCAGTATTTT. Full variable domain (missing parts from reference TRBV5-1 and TRBJ2-3): KAGVTQTPRYLIKTRGQQVTLSCSPISGHRSVSWYQQTPGQGLQFLFEYFSETQRNKGNFPGRFSGRQFSNSRSEMNVSTLELGDSALYLCASRPSSGRMDTQYFGPGTRLTVL.

V and J are TRBV11-2 and TRBJ2-1, with TRBD2 as a possible D gene (7 bases). Trimming shortened V by 5 bases and J by 8 bases, and 13 bases separated the two germline ends. The CDR3 extends over 13 amino acids. The germline gives CDR1 SGHAT, CDR2 FQNNGV. In DNA form, the CDR3 reads TGTGCCAGCAGCCCAAGGGGGGGGGATGAGCAGTTCTTC. It encodes CASSPRGGDEQFF.